This TCR beta chain derives from a study of PD-L1 blockade in urothelial cancer. For the study at large: Investigators checked blood 3 weeks (second dose) and 6 weeks after treatment start.

Clones were read by immunoSEQ multiplex PCR, and TCRdb kept only the in-frame ones, dropping some. This table holds about 72,000 clones, around 85% found once. CDR3 length equals 16 residues. Losses at the gene ends were 0 bases for V and 4 bases for J; bases not matched to a gene: 6. Germline V gene sequence: CDR1 MGHRA, CDR2 YSYEKL. Time point given: pretreatment peripheral blood. Patients suffered from locally advanced or metastatic urothelial carcinoma. The receptor comes from a man aged 60-69 years with urothelial cancer. The sequencing used PBMCs, collected around atezolizumab (anti-PD-L1) treatment. The chain employs TRBV4-1 and TRBJ2-7; 10 nucleotides match TRBD2. The CDR3 reads CASSQDASGGIYEQYF. CDR3 in DNA: TGCGCCAGCAGCCAAGATGCTAGCGGGGGTATTTACGAGCAGTACTTC.